This entry describes one TCR beta chain. Antigen: not known. The data derive from a study of T cells in localized non-small cell lung cancer. Study-wide points: Adjacent uninvolved lung tissue had the highest T cell clonality, exceeding tumor.

CDR3 length: 17 residues. Germline CDR1 ENHRY, CDR2 SYGVKD. The J segment lost 12 bases and the V segment lost 2 bases, leaving 14 bases of the junction unmatched. Generated by immunoSEQ multiplex PCR, the TCRdb table keeps only in-frame clones and is missing some. The sample lists about 21,000 clones, approximately 86% seen once, with roughly 29% in the top ten. This sequence originates from a male donor older than 55 with stage II lung adenocarcinoma. The starting material was peripheral blood mononuclear cells, obtained before any cancer treatment. The chain joins TRBV10-3 to TRBJ2-1, with 12 bases that match TRBD1. Here the CDR3 DNA reads TGTGCCATCAGTGAGCCTCCATCCGGGACAGGGGGCCAACGGCAGTTCTTC. Amino acids: CAISEPPSGTGGQRQFF.